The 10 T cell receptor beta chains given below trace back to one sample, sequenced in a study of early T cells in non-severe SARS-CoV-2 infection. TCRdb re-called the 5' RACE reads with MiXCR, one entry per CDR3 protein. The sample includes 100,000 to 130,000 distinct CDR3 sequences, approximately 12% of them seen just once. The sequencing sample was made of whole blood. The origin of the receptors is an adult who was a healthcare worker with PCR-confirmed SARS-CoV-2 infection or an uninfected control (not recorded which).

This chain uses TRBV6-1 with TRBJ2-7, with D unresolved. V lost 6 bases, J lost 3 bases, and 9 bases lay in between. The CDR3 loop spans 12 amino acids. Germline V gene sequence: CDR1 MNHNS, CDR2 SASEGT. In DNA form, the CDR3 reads TGTGCCAGCAGGGCCTACCACTACGAGCAGTACTTC. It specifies CASRAYHYEQYF.

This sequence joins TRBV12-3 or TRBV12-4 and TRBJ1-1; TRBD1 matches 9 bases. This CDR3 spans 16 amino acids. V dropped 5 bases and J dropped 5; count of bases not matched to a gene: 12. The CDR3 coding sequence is TGTGCCAGCAGTACCCAAATTACAGGGGGCACGACTGAAGCTTTCTTT. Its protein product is CASSTQITGGTTEAFF.

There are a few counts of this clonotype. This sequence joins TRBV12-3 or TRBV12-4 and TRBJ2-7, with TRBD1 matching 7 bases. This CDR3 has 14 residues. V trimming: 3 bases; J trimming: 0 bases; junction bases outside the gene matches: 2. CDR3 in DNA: TGTGCCAGCAGTTTTCAGGGGGTCTCCTACGAGCAGTACTTC. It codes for CASSFQGVSYEQYF.

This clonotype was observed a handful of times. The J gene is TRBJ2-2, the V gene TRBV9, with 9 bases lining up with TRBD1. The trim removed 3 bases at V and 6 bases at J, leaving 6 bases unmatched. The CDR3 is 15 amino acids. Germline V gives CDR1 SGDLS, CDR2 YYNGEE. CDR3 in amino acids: CASSEQGAPAGELFF. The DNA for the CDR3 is TGTGCCAGCAGCGAACAGGGGGCTCCCGCCGGGGAGCTGTTTTTT.

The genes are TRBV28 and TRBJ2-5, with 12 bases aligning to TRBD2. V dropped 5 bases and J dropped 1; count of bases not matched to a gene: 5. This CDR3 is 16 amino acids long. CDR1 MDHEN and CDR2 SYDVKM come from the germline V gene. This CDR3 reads CASSLGLAGSQETQYF. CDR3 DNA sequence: TGTGCCAGCAGTCTCGGACTAGCGGGGAGCCAAGAGACCCAGTACTTC.

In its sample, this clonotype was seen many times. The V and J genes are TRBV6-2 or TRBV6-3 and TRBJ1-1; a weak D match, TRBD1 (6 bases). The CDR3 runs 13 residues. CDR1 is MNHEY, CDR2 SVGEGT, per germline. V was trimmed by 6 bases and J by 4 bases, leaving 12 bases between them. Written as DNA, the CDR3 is TGTGCCAGCAGGACACAGGGACCCACTGAAGCTTTCTTT. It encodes CASRTQGPTEAFF.

In DNA, the CDR3 is TGTGCCAGCAGTTTAGAACTAGCGGGGCCCAATGAGCAGTTCTTC. Encoded protein: CASSLELAGPNEQFF. The chain carries TRBV28 and TRBJ2-1; the match to TRBD2 covers 10 bases. Per germline, CDR1 MDHEN and CDR2 SYDVKM. V was pared by 2 bases and J by 6 bases, with 4 bases of the junction left unmatched. The CDR3 length is 15 residues.

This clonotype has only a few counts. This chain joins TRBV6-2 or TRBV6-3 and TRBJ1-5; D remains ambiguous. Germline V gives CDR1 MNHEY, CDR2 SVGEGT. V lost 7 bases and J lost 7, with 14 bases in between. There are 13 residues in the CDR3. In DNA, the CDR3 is TGTGCCAGCAAGGCCGGGTTGGTCCAGCCCCAGCATTTT. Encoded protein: CASKAGLVQPQHF.

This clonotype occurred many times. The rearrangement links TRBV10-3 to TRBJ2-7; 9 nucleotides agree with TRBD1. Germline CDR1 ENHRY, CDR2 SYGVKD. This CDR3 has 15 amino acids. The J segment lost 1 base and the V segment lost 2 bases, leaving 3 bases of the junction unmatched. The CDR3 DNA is TGTGCCATCAGTGAGAGACAGGGGGGGTCCTACGAGCAGTACTTC. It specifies CAISERQGGSYEQYF.

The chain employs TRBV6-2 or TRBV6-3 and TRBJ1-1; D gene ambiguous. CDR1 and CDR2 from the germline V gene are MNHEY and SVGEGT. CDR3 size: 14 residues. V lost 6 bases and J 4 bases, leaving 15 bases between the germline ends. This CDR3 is CASRSTSGGTEAFF. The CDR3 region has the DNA TGTGCCAGCAGATCAACATCGGGAGGCACTGAAGCTTTCTTT.